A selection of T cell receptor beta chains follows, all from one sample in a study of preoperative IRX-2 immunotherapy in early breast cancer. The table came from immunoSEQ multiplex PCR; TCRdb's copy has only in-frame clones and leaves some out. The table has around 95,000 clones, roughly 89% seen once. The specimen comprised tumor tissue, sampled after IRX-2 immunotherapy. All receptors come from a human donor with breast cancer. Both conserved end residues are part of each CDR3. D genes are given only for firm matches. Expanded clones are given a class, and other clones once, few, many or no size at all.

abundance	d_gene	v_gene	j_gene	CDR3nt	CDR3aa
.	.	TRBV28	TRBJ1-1	TGTGCCAGCAGTATCGGACAGAACACTGAAGCTTTCTTT	CASSIGQNTEAFF
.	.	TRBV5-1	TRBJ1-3	TGCGCCAGCAGCCCCGACCCATCCGGAAACACCATATATTTT	CASSPDPSGNTIYF
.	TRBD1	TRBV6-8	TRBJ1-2	TGTGCCAGCAGACGGACAGGGAATGGCTACACCTTC	CASRRTGNGYTF
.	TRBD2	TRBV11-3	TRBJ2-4	TGTGCCAGCAGCCATCCTAGCGGGGGGGTCAGGGACATTCAGTACTTC	CASSHPSGGVRDIQYF
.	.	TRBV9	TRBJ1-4	TGTGCCAGCAGTGACCAACAGGGTTATGAAAAACTGTTTTTT	CASSDQQGYEKLFF
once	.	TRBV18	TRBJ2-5	TGTGCCAGCTCACCAGGGGGCGATCGGGAGACCCAGTACTTC	CASSPGGDRETQYF
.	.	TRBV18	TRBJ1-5	TGTGCCAGCTCACCACCGGAGGGTTATAGCAATCAGCCCCAGCATTTT	CASSPPEGYSNQPQHF
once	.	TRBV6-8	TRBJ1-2	TGTGCCAGCAGTTTAGCCGGGATGGCAGATCCTAACTATGGCTACACCTTC	CASSLAGMADPNYGYTF
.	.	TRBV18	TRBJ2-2	TGTGCCAGCTCGCCCCAGAACACCGGGGAGCTGTTTTTT	CASSPQNTGELFF
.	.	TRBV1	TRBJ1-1	TGCGCCAGCAGCCAAGCCGGACAGGTGGGGGTTACTGAAGCTTTCTTT	CASSQAGQVGVTEAFF
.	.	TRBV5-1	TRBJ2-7	TGCGCCAGCAGACCACAGGGTTCCGTATCCTACGAGCAGTACTTC	CASRPQGSVSYEQYF
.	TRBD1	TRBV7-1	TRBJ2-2	TGTGCCAGCAGCTTTGGGACAGAGAACACCGGGGAGCTGTTTTTT	CASSFGTENTGELFF
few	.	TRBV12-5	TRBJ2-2	TGTGCTACCCATGACAGACCAAACACCGGGGAGCTGTTTTTT	CATHDRPNTGELFF